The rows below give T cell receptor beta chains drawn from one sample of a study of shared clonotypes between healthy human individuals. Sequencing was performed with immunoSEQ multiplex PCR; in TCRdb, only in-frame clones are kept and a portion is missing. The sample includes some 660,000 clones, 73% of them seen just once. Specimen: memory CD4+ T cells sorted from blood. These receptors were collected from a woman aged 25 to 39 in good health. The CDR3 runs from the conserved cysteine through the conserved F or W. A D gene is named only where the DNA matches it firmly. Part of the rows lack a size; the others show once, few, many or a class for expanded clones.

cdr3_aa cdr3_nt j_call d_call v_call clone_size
CASSRRVNGGEQYF TGTGCCAGTAGTCGCCGGGTCAATGGGGGCGAGCAGTACTTC TRBJ2-7 . TRBV19 .
CASSLGRTNYGYTF TGTGCCAGCAGCCTCGGACGGACCAACTATGGCTACACCTTC TRBJ1-2 . TRBV2 .
CASTGGPENTEAFF TGTGCCAGCACCGGGGGACCGGAGAACACTGAAGCTTTCTTT TRBJ1-1 . TRBV28 .
CASSQGRTSSYNEQFF TGCGCCAGCAGCCAAGGAAGGACTAGCTCCTACAATGAGCAGTTCTTC TRBJ2-1 TRBD2 TRBV4-1 few
CASIAGGSGEQYF TGCGCCAGCATCGCGGGAGGTTCGGGCGAGCAGTACTTC TRBJ2-7 TRBD2 TRBV10-2 .
CASSGRGGTTEAFF TGTGCCAGCAGTGGACGGGGGGGAACGACTGAAGCTTTCTTT TRBJ1-1 . TRBV6-1 .
CASSLQGQAYEQYF TGCGCCAGCAGCCTCCAGGGTCAGGCTTACGAGCAGTACTTC TRBJ2-7 . TRBV5-1 .
CASSPRRETQYF TGTGCCAGCAGCCCCAGGAGAGAGACCCAGTACTTC TRBJ2-5 . TRBV6-5 .
CASSYSGEGSEEQYF TGTGCCAGCAGTTATAGCGGGGAAGGTTCCGAGGAGCAGTACTTC TRBJ2-7 TRBD2 TRBV11-2 .
CASSSRPTGDLEAFF TGTGCCAGCAGTTCCCGCCCGACAGGGGACCTTGAAGCTTTCTTT TRBJ1-1 TRBD1 TRBV6-5 .
CASLPGGNQPQHF TGTGCCAGCCTCCCAGGCGGCAATCAGCCCCAGCATTTT TRBJ1-5 . TRBV2 .
CASSDALRTTNEKLFF TGTGCCAGTAGTGACGCATTGAGAACAACTAATGAAAAACTGTTTTTT TRBJ1-4 . TRBV19 .
CASSLGATDYGYTF TGTGCCAGCAGCTTAGGGGCCACCGACTATGGCTACACCTTC TRBJ1-2 . TRBV11-2 .
CASRRGQGAYGNQPQHF TGTGCCAGCCGTAGGGGACAGGGGGCGTATGGCAATCAGCCCCAGCATTTT TRBJ1-5 TRBD1 TRBV2 few
CASSYSELDTGELFF TGTGCCAGCAGTTATTCCGAGTTGGACACCGGGGAGCTGTTTTTT TRBJ2-2 . TRBV6-5 .
CASRPGTYTDGTDTQYF TGCGCCAGCAGGCCCGGGACCTATACAGACGGCACAGATACGCAGTATTTT TRBJ2-3 . TRBV5-1 .
CASSETRGRGQPQHF TGTGCCAGCTCTGAGACCAGGGGGCGCGGACAGCCCCAGCATTTT TRBJ1-5 TRBD1 TRBV18 .
CASRKDSRVGEQYF TGTGCCAGCAGGAAGGACAGCCGCGTTGGGGAGCAGTACTTC TRBJ2-7 . TRBV2 .
CASSLARRPEAFF TGTGCCAGCAGCTTAGCGAGGAGGCCTGAAGCTTTCTTT TRBJ1-1 . TRBV11-3 few
CASSHGTGDSDEQYF TGCGCCAGCAGCCACGGGACAGGGGATTCGGACGAGCAGTACTTC TRBJ2-7 TRBD1 TRBV4-1 .
CASSLNPSGANVLTF TGTGCCAGCAGCTTAAACCCTTCCGGGGCCAACGTCCTGACTTTC TRBJ2-6 . TRBV7-2 .
CARSTGTSGRYEQYF TGTGCCAGAAGCACAGGGACTAGCGGGAGGTACGAGCAGTACTTC TRBJ2-7 TRBD2 TRBV5-3 .
CASSLQFNLYNEQFF TGCGCCAGCAGCTTGCAGTTCAACCTCTACAATGAGCAGTTCTTC TRBJ2-1 . TRBV5-1 .
CASSEGYEQYF TGTGCCAGCAGCGAGGGGTACGAGCAGTACTTC TRBJ2-7 . TRBV6-1 .
CASSLGDRDANVLTF TGCGCCAGCAGCTTGGGGGACAGGGATGCCAACGTCCTGACTTTC TRBJ2-6 TRBD1 TRBV5-1 .
CASSLVGGRELFF TGTGCCAGCAGCTTAGTCGGCGGAAGGGAACTGTTTTTT TRBJ1-4 . TRBV7-2 .
CASSPGLADTGEQFF TGTGCCAGCAGCCCGGGACTAGCGGACACAGGTGAGCAGTTCTTC TRBJ2-1 TRBD2 TRBV11-3 .
CASSLATSAYNEQFF TGCGCCAGCAGCTTGGCGACTAGTGCCTACAATGAGCAGTTCTTC TRBJ2-1 . TRBV5-1 .
CAWSVMNTEAFF TGTGCCTGGAGTGTAATGAACACTGAAGCTTTCTTT TRBJ1-1 . TRBV30 .
CSARGLGPQHF TGCAGTGCTAGAGGGTTGGGCCCCCAGCATTTT TRBJ1-5 . TRBV20-1 many
CASSGRTPPNTGELFF TGTGCCAGCAGCGGACGGACACCGCCGAACACCGGGGAGCTGTTTTTT TRBJ2-2 . TRBV7-2 few
CASSLDSAGQEQFF TGTGCCAGCAGCTTAGATTCTGCGGGCCAAGAGCAGTTCTTC TRBJ2-1 . TRBV11-3 .
CASSLRVGGETQYF TGTGCCAGCAGTTTACGTGTGGGAGGTGAGACCCAGTACTTC TRBJ2-5 . TRBV28 once
CASSPQRDTEAFF TGTGCCAGCAGCCCACAACGCGACACTGAAGCTTTCTTT TRBJ1-1 . TRBV11-1 .
CASMTPVITEAFF TGTGCCAGCATGACACCAGTCATCACTGAAGCTTTCTTT TRBJ1-1 . TRBV27 .
CASSRGSYEQYF TGTGCCAGCAGCCGGGGTTCCTACGAGCAGTACTTC TRBJ2-7 . TRBV25-1 many
CASSVDRGREAFF TGTGCCAGCAGCGTGGACAGGGGGCGTGAAGCTTTCTTT TRBJ1-1 TRBD1 TRBV7-3 few
CASSRGGQTSNQPQHF TGTGCCAGCAGCCGCGGAGGACAGACGTCCAATCAGCCCCAGCATTTT TRBJ1-5 . TRBV11-2 .
CASSKVVFPSSYEQYF TGTGCCAGCAGCAAAGTGGTGTTCCCAAGCTCCTACGAGCAGTACTTC TRBJ2-7 . TRBV21-1 many
CASSDRRLGGRRYEQYF TGTGCCAGTAGCGACCGACGACTGGGGGGGAGAAGGTACGAGCAGTACTTC TRBJ2-7 TRBD2 TRBV19 .
CASSPARGNSYNEQFF TGCGCCAGCAGCCCGGCCCGCGGGAACTCCTACAATGAGCAGTTCTTC TRBJ2-1 . TRBV5-1 .
CASSPGTGAFGLNAFF TGTGCCAGCAGTCCCGGGACAGGGGCATTCGGATTGAATGCTTTCTTT TRBJ1-1 TRBD1 TRBV28 few
CASSLEGVYEQYF TGCGCCAGCAGCTTGGAGGGGGTCTACGAGCAGTACTTC TRBJ2-7 . TRBV5-1 .
CASSLGSGRATGELFF TGCGCCAGCAGCTTGGGTAGCGGGAGAGCCACCGGGGAGCTGTTTTTT TRBJ2-2 TRBD2 TRBV5-1 .